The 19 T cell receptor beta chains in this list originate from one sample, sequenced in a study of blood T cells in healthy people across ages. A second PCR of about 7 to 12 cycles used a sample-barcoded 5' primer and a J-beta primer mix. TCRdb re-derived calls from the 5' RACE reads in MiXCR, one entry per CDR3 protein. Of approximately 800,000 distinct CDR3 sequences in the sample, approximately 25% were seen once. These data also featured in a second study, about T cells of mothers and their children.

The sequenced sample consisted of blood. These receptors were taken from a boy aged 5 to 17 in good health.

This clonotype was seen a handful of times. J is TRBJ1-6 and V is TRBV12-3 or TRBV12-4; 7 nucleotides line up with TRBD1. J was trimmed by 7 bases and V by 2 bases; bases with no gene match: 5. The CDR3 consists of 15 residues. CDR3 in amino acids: CASSLTGTANSPLHF. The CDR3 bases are TGTGCCAGCAGTTTAACCGGGACAGCAAATTCACCCCTCCACTTT.

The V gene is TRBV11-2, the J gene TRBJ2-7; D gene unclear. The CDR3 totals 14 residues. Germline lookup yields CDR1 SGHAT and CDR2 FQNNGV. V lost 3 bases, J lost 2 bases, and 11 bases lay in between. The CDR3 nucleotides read TGTGCCAGCAGCTTGATGACGGACGCCTACGAGCAGTACTTC. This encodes CASSLMTDAYEQYF.

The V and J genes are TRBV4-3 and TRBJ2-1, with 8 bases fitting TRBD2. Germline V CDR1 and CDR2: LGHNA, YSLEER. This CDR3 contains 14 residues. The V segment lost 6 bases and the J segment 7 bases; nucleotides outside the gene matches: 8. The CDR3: CASRRIGGGNEQFF. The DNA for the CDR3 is TGCGCCAGCAGGCGCATTGGCGGGGGGAATGAGCAGTTCTTC.

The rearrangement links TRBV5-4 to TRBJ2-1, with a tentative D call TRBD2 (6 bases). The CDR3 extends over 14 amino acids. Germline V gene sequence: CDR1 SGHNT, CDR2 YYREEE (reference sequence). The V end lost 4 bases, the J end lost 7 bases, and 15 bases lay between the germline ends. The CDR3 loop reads CASSAGAGRNEQFF. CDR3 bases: TGTGCCAGCAGCGCCGGGGCAGGGAGGAATGAGCAGTTCTTC. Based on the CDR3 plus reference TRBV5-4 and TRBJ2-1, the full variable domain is ETGVTQSPTHLIKTRGQQVTLRCSSQSGHNTVSWYQQALGQGPQFIFQYYREEENGRGNFPPRFSGLQFPNYSSELNVNALELDDSALYLCASSAGAGRNEQFFGPGTRLTVL.

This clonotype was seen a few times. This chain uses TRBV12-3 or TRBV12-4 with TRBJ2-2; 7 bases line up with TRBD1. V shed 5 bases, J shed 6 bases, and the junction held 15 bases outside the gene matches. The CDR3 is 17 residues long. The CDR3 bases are TGTGCCAGCAGTGAGACTGACAGGGATGGGGGTGCCGGGGAGCTGTTTTTT. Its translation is CASSETDRDGGAGELFF.

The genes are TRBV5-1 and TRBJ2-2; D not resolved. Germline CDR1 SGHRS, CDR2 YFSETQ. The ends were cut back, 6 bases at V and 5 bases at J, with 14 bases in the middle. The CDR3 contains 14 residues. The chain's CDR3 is CASKSEVGTGELFF. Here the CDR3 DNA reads TGCGCCAGCAAGTCGGAAGTGGGGACCGGGGAGCTGTTTTTT. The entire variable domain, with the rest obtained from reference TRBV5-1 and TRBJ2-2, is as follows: KAGVTQTPRYLIKTRGQQVTLSCSPISGHRSVSWYQQTPGQGLQFLFEYFSETQRNKGNFPGRFSGRQFSNSRSEMNVSTLELGDSALYLCASKSEVGTGELFFGEGSRLTVL.

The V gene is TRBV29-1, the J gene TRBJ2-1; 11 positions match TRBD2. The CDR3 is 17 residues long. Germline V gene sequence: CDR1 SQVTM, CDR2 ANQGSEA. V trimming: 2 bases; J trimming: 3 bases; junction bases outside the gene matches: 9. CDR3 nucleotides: TGCAGCGTTGAACCGGTTGGAGGGACTAGCGGCTACAATGAGCAGTTCTTC. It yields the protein CSVEPVGGTSGYNEQFF.

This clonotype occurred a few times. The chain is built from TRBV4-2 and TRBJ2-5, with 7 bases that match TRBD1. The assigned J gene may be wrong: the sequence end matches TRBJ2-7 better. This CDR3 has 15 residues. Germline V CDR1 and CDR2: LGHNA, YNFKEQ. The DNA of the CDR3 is TGTGCCAGCAGCCAAGCTAAAGGGGGCGGGTACGAGCAGTACTTC. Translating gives CASSQAKGGGYEQYF.

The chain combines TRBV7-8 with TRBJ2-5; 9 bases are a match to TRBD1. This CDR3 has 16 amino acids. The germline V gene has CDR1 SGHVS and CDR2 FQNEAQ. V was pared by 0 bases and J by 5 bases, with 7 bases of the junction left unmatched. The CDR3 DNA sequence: TGTGCCAGCAGCTTAGCGTGGGACAGGGATATTGAGACCCAGTACTTC. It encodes CASSLAWDRDIETQYF.

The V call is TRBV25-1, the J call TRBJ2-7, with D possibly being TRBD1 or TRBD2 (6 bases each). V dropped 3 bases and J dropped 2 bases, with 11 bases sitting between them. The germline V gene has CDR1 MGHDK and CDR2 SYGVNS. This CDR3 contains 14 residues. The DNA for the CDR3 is TGTGCCAGCAGTGACCCAGGGGAGGCCTACGAGCAGTACTTC. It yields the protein CASSDPGEAYEQYF.

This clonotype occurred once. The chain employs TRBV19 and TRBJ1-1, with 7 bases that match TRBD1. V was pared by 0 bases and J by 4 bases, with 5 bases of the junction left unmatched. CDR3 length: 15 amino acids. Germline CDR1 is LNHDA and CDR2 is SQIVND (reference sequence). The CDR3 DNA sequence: TGTGCCAGTAGTATAGATCGGACAGGATCCACTGAAGCTTTCTTT. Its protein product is CASSIDRTGSTEAFF.

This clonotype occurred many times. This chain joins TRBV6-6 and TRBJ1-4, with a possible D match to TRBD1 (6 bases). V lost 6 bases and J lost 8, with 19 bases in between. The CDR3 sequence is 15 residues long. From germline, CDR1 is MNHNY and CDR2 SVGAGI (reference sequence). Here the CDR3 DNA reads TGTGCCAGCAGCCCCGGACAGAGCAAGGAAGAAAAACTGTTTTTT. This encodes CASSPGQSKEEKLFF.

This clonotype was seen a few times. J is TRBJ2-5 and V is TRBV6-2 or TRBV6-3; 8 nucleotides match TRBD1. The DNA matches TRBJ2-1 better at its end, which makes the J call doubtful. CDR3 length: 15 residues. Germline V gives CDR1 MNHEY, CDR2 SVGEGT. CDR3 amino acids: CASSAGTGHYNEQFF. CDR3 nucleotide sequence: TGTGCCAGCAGCGCCGGGACAGGCCATTACAATGAGCAGTTCTTC.

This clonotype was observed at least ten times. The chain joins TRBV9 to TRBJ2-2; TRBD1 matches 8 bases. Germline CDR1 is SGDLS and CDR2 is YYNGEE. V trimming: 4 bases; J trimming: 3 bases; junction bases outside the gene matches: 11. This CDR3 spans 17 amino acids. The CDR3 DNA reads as TGTGCCAGCAGCTCACCATCAGTACAGGGGGACACCGGGGAGCTGTTTTTT. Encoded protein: CASSSPSVQGDTGELFF.

For the CDR3, the DNA is TGTGCCAGCAGTTGGACAACCACAGATACGCAGTATTTT. Translated: CASSWTTTDTQYF. V and J are TRBV14 and TRBJ2-3, with a weak D call TRBD1 (5 bases). This CDR3 region has 13 residues. The V end was cut by 6 bases, the J end by 2 bases, with 9 bases between. The germline V gene has CDR1 SGHDN and CDR2 FVKESK.

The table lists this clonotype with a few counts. CDR3 residues: CASSQDQLMNTEAFF. The CDR3 DNA sequence: TGCGCCAGCAGCCAAGATCAGCTAATGAACACTGAAGCTTTCTTT. The chain is built from TRBV4-3 and TRBJ1-1, with D unresolved. The V gene lost 0 bases and the J gene lost 0 bases, with 8 bases spanning the gap. CDR1 and CDR2 from the germline V gene are LGHNA and YSLEER. The CDR3 extends over 15 amino acids.

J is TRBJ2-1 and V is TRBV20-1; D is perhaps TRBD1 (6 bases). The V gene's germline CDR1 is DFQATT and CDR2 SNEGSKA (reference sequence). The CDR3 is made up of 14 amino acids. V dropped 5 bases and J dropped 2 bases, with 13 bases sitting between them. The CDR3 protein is CSALGQSTYNEQFF. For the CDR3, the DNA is TGCAGTGCTCTTGGACAGTCAACCTACAATGAGCAGTTCTTC.

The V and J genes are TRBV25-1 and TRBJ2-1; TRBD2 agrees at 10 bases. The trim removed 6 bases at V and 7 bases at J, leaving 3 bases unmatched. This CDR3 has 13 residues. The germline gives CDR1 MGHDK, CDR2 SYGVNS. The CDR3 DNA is TGTGCCAGCAGGGCTAGCGGGGGAAATGAGCAGTTCTTC. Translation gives CASRASGGNEQFF.

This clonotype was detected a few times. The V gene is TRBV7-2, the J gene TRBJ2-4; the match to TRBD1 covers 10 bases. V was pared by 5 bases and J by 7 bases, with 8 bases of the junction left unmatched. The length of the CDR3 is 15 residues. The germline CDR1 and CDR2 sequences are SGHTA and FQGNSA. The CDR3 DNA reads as TGTGCCAGCAGCGCCCGGGACAGGGGTTCTAACATTCAGTACTTC. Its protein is CASSARDRGSNIQYF.